The 29 T cell receptor beta chains listed next were all sequenced from one sample in a study of CD8+ T cells in alopecia areata. As the sequencing template, cDNA was produced by extracting RNA and reverse transcribing it. TCRdb's table, derived via immunoSEQ multiplex PCR, lists solely in-frame clones and lacks some. The data show more than 200,000 clones, 64% seen once. This sample's treatment: oral pan-JAK inhibitor, 5-10 mg twice daily. The sample in question was CD4+ T cells sorted from blood, obtained at week 4, from a patient treated with tofacitinib. These receptors were collected from a human donor with alopecia areata.

This chain uses TRBV2 with TRBJ1-5, with 7 nucleotides matching TRBD1. Germline trimming cut 7 bases from V and 2 bases from J; bases unmatched to any gene: 8. This CDR3 region has 15 residues. Looked up from germline, CDR1 is SNHLY and CDR2 is FYNNEI. CDR3 DNA: TGTGCCAGCACCCCCGAGGGGACAGGCAATCAGCCCCAGCATTTT. Protein product: CASTPEGTGNQPQHF.

The rearrangement joins TRBV21-1 to TRBJ2-3; the DNA was not used to check the table's D call, TRBD2. TRBV21-1 is classified as a pseudogene. The CDR3 is 16 amino acids. CDR3 DNA sequence: TGTGCCAGCAGCAAAATCTGGCGGGGGCCGACAGATACGCAGTATTTT. Translation: CASSKIWRGPTDTQYF.

This chain joins TRBV2 and TRBJ2-2; D uncertain. The CDR3 spans 15 residues. The V end lost 3 bases, the J end lost 2 bases, and 10 bases lay between the germline ends. The germline V gene has CDR1 SNHLY and CDR2 FYNNEI. The CDR3 DNA reads as TGTGCCAGCAGTGATCTTGGGATCAACACCGGGGAGCTGTTTTTT. This encodes CASSDLGINTGELFF.

The gene calls are TRBV5-6 and TRBJ1-2; D gene unclear. CDR1 and CDR2 from the germline V gene are SGHDT and YYEEEE. V lost 1 base and J 7 bases, leaving 5 bases between the germline ends. The CDR3 covers 11 residues. The CDR3 DNA sequence: TGTGCCAGCAGCTTGTCGGGTGGCTACACCTTC. Protein product: CASSLSGGYTF.

This sequence joins TRBV7-9 and TRBJ1-5; D ambiguous. CDR1 is SEHNR, CDR2 FQNEAQ, per germline (reference sequence). This CDR3 is 14 amino acids long. V was trimmed by 0 bases and J by 6 bases, leaving 9 bases between them. CDR3 DNA sequence: TGTGCCAGCAGCTTAGCTGAGGTGCGTCAGCCCCAGCATTTT. As protein: CASSLAEVRQPQHF.

The table lists this clone with a few counts. This sequence joins TRBV9 and TRBJ2-3; D is uncertain. V lost 2 bases, J lost 4 bases, and 8 bases lay in between. The CDR3 loop spans 13 amino acids. Germline assignment: CDR1 SGDLS and CDR2 YYNGEE. The CDR3 sequence: CASSVTPPDTQYF. DNA of the CDR3: TGTGCCAGCAGCGTCACCCCCCCAGATACGCAGTATTTT. The full variable domain, rest sourced from reference TRBV9 and TRBJ2-3, is DSGVTQTPKHLITATGQRVTLRCSPRSGDLSVYWYQQSLDQGLQFLIQYYNGEERAKGNILERFSAQQFPDLHSELNLSSLELGDSALYFCASSVTPPDTQYFGPGTRLTVL.

The chain uses TRBV30 and TRBJ2-6; D may be TRBD1 (6 bases). The germline V and J ends were trimmed by 0 bases and 1 base, with 10 bases remaining between them. Per germline, CDR1 GTSNPN and CDR2 SVGIG (reference sequence). CDR3 length equals 16 residues. CDR3 residues: CAWSVAGVSGANVLTF. In nucleotides, the CDR3 is TGTGCCTGGAGTGTGGCAGGGGTATCTGGGGCCAACGTCCTGACTTTC.

The chain has TRBV5-4 and TRBJ2-4; possibly TRBD1 or TRBD2 for D (6 bases each). The CDR3 length is 15 residues. Germline V gene data show CDR1 as SGHNT and CDR2 as YYREEE (reference sequence). Trimming removed 1 base from V and 2 bases from J, with 10 bases in between. The CDR3 spells CASSLPGATKNIQYF. The DNA for the CDR3 is TGTGCCAGCAGCTTGCCGGGGGCGACCAAAAACATTCAGTACTTC.

Notes on this clone: One end of the junction fails to match germline, which may point to a read error. The rearrangement joins TRBV7-7 to TRBJ2-5; D may be TRBD2 (6 bases). Germline lookup yields CDR1 SSHAT and CDR2 FNYEAQ (reference sequence). The length of the CDR3 is 14 residues. The CDR3 DNA reads as TGTGCTAGCAGCCCGGGGGTAAACGGGGAGACCCAGTACTTC. It yields the protein CASSPGVNGETQYF.

This chain joins TRBV7-3 and TRBJ2-2; D not resolved. Trimming shortened V by 3 bases and J by 6 bases, and 5 bases separated the two germline ends. From germline, CDR1 is SGHTA and CDR2 FQGTGA. This CDR3 comprises 12 residues. CDR3 sequence reads: CASSFSPGELFF. The CDR3 coding sequence is TGTGCCAGCAGCTTTAGTCCCGGGGAGCTGTTTTTT.

This chain links TRBV2 with TRBJ1-5; D is unclear. Trimming removed 1 base from V and 5 bases from J, with 6 bases in between. Looked up from germline, CDR1 is SNHLY and CDR2 is FYNNEI. The CDR3 is 13 amino acids. The CDR3 loop reads CASSEEAHQPQHF. The CDR3 coding sequence is TGTGCCAGCAGTGAAGAGGCCCATCAGCCCCAGCATTTT. Full variable domain (remainder filled in from reference TRBV2 and TRBJ1-5): EPEVTQTPSHQVTQMGQEVILRCVPISNHLYFYWYRQILGQKVEFLVSFYNNEISEKSEIFDDQFSVERPDGSNFTLKIRSTKLEDSAMYFCASSEEAHQPQHFGDGTRLSIL.

J is TRBJ1-1 and V is TRBV29-1; D is undetermined. There are 12 residues in the CDR3. Trimming shortened V by 7 bases and J by 5 bases, and 14 bases separated the two germline ends. Germline lookup yields CDR1 SQVTM and CDR2 ANQGSEA. The CDR3 coding sequence is TGCAGCGCCGGGCCTCGTAGTACTGAAGCTTTCTTT. This gives the protein CSAGPRSTEAFF.

J is TRBJ1-1 and V is TRBV6-5; D might be TRBD1 (5 bases). Germline assignment: CDR1 MNHEY and CDR2 SVGAGI. The V gene lost 4 bases and the J gene lost 0 bases, with 6 bases spanning the gap. The CDR3 spans 13 residues. The CDR3 sequence is CASSLTVNTEAFF. CDR3 nucleotide sequence: TGTGCCAGCAGTTTGACAGTGAACACTGAAGCTTTCTTT.

This chain uses TRBV4-3 with TRBJ2-2; D is ambiguous. Trimming pared 0 bases from V and 0 bases from J, leaving 8 bases between. The CDR3 covers 16 residues. Germline V gene lookup returns CDR1 LGHNA and CDR2 YSLEER. CDR3 amino acids: CASSQDPPSNTGELFF. The CDR3 DNA sequence: TGCGCCAGCAGCCAAGATCCCCCCTCGAACACCGGGGAGCTGTTTTTT.

The sample holds a few counts of this clone. The chain has TRBV25-1 and TRBJ2-3; TRBD2 agrees at 7 bases. This CDR3 is built from 16 residues. The J segment lost 2 bases and the V segment lost 5 bases, leaving 10 bases of the junction unmatched. Germline V gives CDR1 MGHDK, CDR2 SYGVNS. CDR3 amino acids: CASSPRPGGVTDTQYF. The CDR3 DNA follows: TGTGCCAGCAGTCCCCGGCCGGGGGGTGTCACAGATACGCAGTATTTT. The full variable domain, completed using reference TRBV25-1 and TRBJ2-3, is EADIYQTPRYLVIGTGKKITLECSQTMGHDKMYWYQQDPGMELHLIHYSYGVNSTEKGDLSSESTVSRIRTEHFPLTLESARPSHTSQYLCASSPRPGGVTDTQYFGPGTRLTVL.

This chain connects TRBV30 to TRBJ1-1; D uncertain. V dropped 0 bases and J dropped 0 bases, with 8 bases sitting between them. Germline V gene data show CDR1 as GTSNPN and CDR2 as SVGIG (reference sequence). The CDR3 totals 14 residues. The CDR3 reads CAWSVPEMNTEAFF. CDR3 coding DNA: TGTGCCTGGAGTGTACCAGAGATGAACACTGAAGCTTTCTTT. The entire variable domain, with the rest obtained from reference TRBV30 and TRBJ1-1, is as follows: SQTIHQWPATLVQPVGSPLSLECTVEGTSNPNLYWYRQAAGRGLQLLFYSVGIGQISSEVPQNLSASRPQDRQFILSSKKLLLSDSGFYLCAWSVPEMNTEAFFGQGTRLTVV.

This clone has more than one count but fewer than ten. The CDR3 DNA sequence: TGTGCCTGGAGTCGGAACAGAAATCAGCCCCAGCATTTT. It translates to CAWSRNRNQPQHF. This chain links TRBV30 with TRBJ1-5; the D is unclear. Between the trimmed V and J ends, which lost 2 bases and 4 bases, there was a span of 9 bases. Germline values: CDR1 GTSNPN, CDR2 SVGIG (reference sequence). This CDR3 has 13 residues.

The chain recombines TRBV19 with TRBJ1-2, with D possibly TRBD1 on 6 matching bases. Looked up from germline, CDR1 is LNHDA and CDR2 is SQIVND (reference sequence). Trimming left V 11 bases short and J 2 bases short, with 12 bases between. The CDR3 contains 12 residues. The DNA of the CDR3 is TGTGCCTGTCAGGGGAGGAACTATGGCTACACCTTC. It translates to CACQGRNYGYTF.

This rearrangement joins TRBV5-1 to TRBJ2-2, with TRBD1 matching 7 bases. There are 15 residues in the CDR3. V trimming: 6 bases; J trimming: 2 bases; junction bases outside the gene matches: 7. The germline V gene encodes CDR1 SGHRS and CDR2 YFSETQ. The CDR3 region is CASKTGTENTGELFF. The CDR3 DNA follows: TGCGCCAGCAAGACCGGGACAGAAAACACCGGGGAGCTGTTTTTT. Combining the CDR3 with reference TRBV5-1 and TRBJ2-2 gives the whole variable domain KAGVTQTPRYLIKTRGQQVTLSCSPISGHRSVSWYQQTPGQGLQFLFEYFSETQRNKGNFPGRFSGRQFSNSRSEMNVSTLELGDSALYLCASKTGTENTGELFFGEGSRLTVL.

The V call is TRBV23-1, the J call TRBJ1-5; D unclear. TRBV23-1 is sorted into the ORF group, with uncertain function. The CDR3 extends over 18 amino acids. V lost 0 bases, J lost 0 bases, and 15 bases lay in between. CDR3 coding DNA: TGCGCCAGCAGTCAATCGACTTCGGCCGCTAATAGCAATCAGCCCCAGCATTTT. It translates to CASSQSTSAANSNQPQHF.

This chain uses TRBV5-5 with TRBJ2-7, with D perhaps given as TRBD1 or TRBD2 (5 bases each). This CDR3 is built from 12 residues. Trimming left V 5 bases short and J 3 bases short, with 9 bases between. CDR1 is SGHKS and CDR2 is YYEKEE in the germline V gene (reference sequence). CDR3 amino acids: CASSRDGYEQYF. The DNA for the CDR3 is TGTGCCAGCAGTAGGGACGGCTACGAGCAGTACTTC.

This rearrangement joins TRBV5-4 to TRBJ1-6; D unclear. The CDR3 loop spans 14 amino acids. Trimming left V 1 base short and J 10 bases short, with 12 bases between. The germline V gene has CDR1 SGHNT and CDR2 YYREEE (reference sequence). The CDR3 DNA follows: TGTGCCAGCAGCTTGACGAACAGTGACTCACCCCTCCACTTT. Translated, it gives CASSLTNSDSPLHF. Complete variable domain (other parts from reference TRBV5-4 and TRBJ1-6): ETGVTQSPTHLIKTRGQQVTLRCSSQSGHNTVSWYQQALGQGPQFIFQYYREEENGRGNFPPRFSGLQFPNYSSELNVNALELDDSALYLCASSLTNSDSPLHFGNGTRLTVT.

This clone was seen more than once but under ten times. The rearrangement uses TRBV30 and TRBJ1-2; a possible D gene is TRBD1 (5 bases). With 5 bases removed from V and 4 bases from J, the gap between germline ends came to 17 bases. CDR1 is GTSNPN and CDR2 is SVGIG in the germline V gene (reference sequence). The CDR3 consists of 14 residues. The CDR3 reads CAWARGESGYGYTF. In DNA form, the CDR3 reads TGTGCCTGGGCCAGAGGGGAGTCGGGCTATGGCTACACCTTC.

This sequence joins TRBV27 and TRBJ2-7; possibly TRBD1 for D (6 bases). Per the germline V gene, CDR1 is MNHEY and CDR2 is SMNVEV (reference sequence). Trimming pared 5 bases from V and 1 base from J, leaving 15 bases between. There are 15 residues in the CDR3. The CDR3 DNA is TGTGCCAGCAGTCCGCTAGAGACAGGTTCCTACGAGCAGTACTTC. Protein: CASSPLETGSYEQYF.

The V and J genes are TRBV4-2 and TRBJ2-7; TRBD2 matches at 8 bases. Per the germline V gene, CDR1 is LGHNA and CDR2 is YNFKEQ. The CDR3 is made up of 16 amino acids. The junction had 4 bases not matched to a gene; V was cut back by 0 bases and J by 0 bases. The CDR3, as DNA: TGTGCCAGCAGCCAAGATCCCAGCGGGGGCTCCTACGAGCAGTACTTC. It encodes CASSQDPSGGSYEQYF.

This clone appeared a few times. This chain joins TRBV29-1 and TRBJ1-3; D is unresolved. V was pared by 6 bases and J by 4 bases, with 10 bases between. The length of the CDR3 is 12 residues. In germline, CDR1 is SQVTM, CDR2 ANQGSEA. Here the CDR3 reads CSVNRGGNTIYF. Written as DNA, the CDR3 is TGCAGCGTCAACAGAGGAGGAAACACCATATATTTT.

Notes on this clone: At the DNA level, this CDR3 is encoded by other sequences in the same sample as well. The gene calls are TRBV29-1 and TRBJ2-5; TRBD2 agrees at 7 bases. The CDR3 totals 13 residues. Germline V gene lookup returns CDR1 SQVTM and CDR2 ANQGSEA. V trimming: 4 bases; J trimming: 4 bases; junction bases outside the gene matches: 6. CDR3 amino acids: CSVAGGGGETQYF. CDR3 nucleotides: TGCAGCGTTGCGGGGGGTGGTGGAGAGACCCAGTACTTC.

This rearrangement joins TRBV7-2 to TRBJ2-3; D is undetermined. CDR3 length equals 13 residues. The germline V and J ends were trimmed by 5 bases and 2 bases, with 8 bases remaining between them. The germline V gene has CDR1 SGHTA and CDR2 FQGNSA. CDR3 residues: CASSQQYTDTQYF. For the CDR3, the DNA is TGTGCCAGCAGCCAACAATACACAGATACGCAGTATTTT.

The genes are TRBV7-2 and TRBJ1-5, with 9 positions matching TRBD1. Germline lookup yields CDR1 SGHTA and CDR2 FQGNSA. Unmatched junction bases numbered 4, after V lost 3 bases and J lost 1 base. CDR3 length: 16 residues. Here the CDR3 DNA reads TGTGCCAGCAGCTTGACAGGGGGAGTAAGCAATCAGCCCCAGCATTTT. This sequence encodes CASSLTGGVSNQPQHF.